This T cell receptor beta chain was profiled in a study of blood T cells in healthy people across ages. Study outcomes and limitations: Changes seen in expanded clonotypes were possibly confounded by donor CMV status left unknown. Strong correlation linked observed beta diversity and percent naive T cells. Unsorted PBMC material precluded a definitive naive versus antigen-experienced comparison.

Sample-barcoded 5' priming and a J-beta primer mix drove a second PCR of roughly 7 to 11 cycles. Each cDNA molecule was tagged by a template-switch adaptor that had 12 random nucleotides. TCRdb recomputed calls from the 5' RACE reads with MiXCR, one row per CDR3 protein. The sample records around 1.5 million distinct CDR3 sequences, 42% being singletons. CDR3 length: 15 residues. With 1 base removed from V and 6 bases from J, the gap between germline ends came to 13 bases. CDR1 and CDR2 (germline): SEHNR, FQNEAQ (reference sequence). About this clonotype: Its antigen remains unknown.

The receptor was isolated from a young woman in good health. The V and J genes are TRBV7-9 and TRBJ1-5; D is ambiguous. Material for sequencing was blood. The CDR3 bases are TGTGCCAGCAGCTTAGGCGACACCTCAAGTCAGCCCCAGCATTTT. Translated, it gives CASSLGDTSSQPQHF.